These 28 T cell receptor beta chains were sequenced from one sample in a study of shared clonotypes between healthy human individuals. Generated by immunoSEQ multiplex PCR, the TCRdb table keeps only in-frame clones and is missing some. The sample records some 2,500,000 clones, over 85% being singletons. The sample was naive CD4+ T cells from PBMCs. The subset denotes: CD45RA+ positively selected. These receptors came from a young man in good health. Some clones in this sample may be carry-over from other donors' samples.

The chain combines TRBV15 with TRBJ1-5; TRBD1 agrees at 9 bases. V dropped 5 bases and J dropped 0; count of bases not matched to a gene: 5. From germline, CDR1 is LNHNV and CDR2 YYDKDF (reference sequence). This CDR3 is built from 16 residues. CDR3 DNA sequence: TGTGCCACCAGCGGACAGGGGCCTTTTAGCAATCAGCCCCAGCATTTT. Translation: CATSGQGPFSNQPQHF.

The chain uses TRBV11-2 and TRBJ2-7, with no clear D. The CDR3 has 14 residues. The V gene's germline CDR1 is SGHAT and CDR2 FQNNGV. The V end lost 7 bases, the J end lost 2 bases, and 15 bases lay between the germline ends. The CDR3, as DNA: TGTGCCAGCACCCCACCGACGGCCCCCTACGAGCAGTACTTC. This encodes CASTPPTAPYEQYF.

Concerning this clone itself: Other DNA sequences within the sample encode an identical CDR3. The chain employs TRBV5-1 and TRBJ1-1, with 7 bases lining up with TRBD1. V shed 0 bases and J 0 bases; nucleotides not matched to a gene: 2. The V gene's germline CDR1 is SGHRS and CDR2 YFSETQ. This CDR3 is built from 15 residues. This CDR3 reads CASSLEGAMNTEAFF. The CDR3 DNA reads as TGCGCCAGCAGCTTGGAGGGGGCTATGAACACTGAAGCTTTCTTT.

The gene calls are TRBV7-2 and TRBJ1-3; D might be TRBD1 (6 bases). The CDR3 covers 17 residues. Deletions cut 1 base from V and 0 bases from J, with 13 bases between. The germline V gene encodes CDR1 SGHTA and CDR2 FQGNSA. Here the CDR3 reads CASSLGVTGTSGNTIYF. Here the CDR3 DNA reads TGTGCCAGCAGCTTAGGCGTAACAGGGACCTCTGGAAACACCATATATTTT.

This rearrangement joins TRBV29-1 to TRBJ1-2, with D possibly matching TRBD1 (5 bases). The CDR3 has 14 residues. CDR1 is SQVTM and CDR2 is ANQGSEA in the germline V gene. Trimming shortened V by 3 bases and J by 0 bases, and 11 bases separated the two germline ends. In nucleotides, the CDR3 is TGCAGCGTTGACGCCCAGGGAGCTAACTATGGCTACACCTTC. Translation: CSVDAQGANYGYTF.

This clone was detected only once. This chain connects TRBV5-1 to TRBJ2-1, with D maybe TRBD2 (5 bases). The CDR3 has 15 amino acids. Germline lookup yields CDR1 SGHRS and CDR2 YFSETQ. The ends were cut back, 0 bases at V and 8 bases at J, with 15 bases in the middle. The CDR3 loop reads CASSLGAVLRDEQFF. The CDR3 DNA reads TGCGCCAGCAGCTTGGGTGCGGTCCTGAGGGATGAGCAGTTCTTC.

This CDR3 is CASSTRRNAGNTIYF. CDR3 DNA sequence: TGTGCCAGTAGTACCCGGAGGAATGCTGGAAACACCATATATTTT. This chain links TRBV19 with TRBJ1-3; D unclear. With 4 bases removed from V and 2 bases from J, the gap between germline ends came to 12 bases. This CDR3 has 15 amino acids. From germline, CDR1 is LNHDA and CDR2 SQIVND (reference sequence).

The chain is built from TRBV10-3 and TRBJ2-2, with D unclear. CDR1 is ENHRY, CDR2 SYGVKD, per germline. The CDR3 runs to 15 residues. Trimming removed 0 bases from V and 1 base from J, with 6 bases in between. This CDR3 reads CAISESRLNTGELFF. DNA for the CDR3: TGTGCCATCAGTGAGTCCCGGTTGAACACCGGGGAGCTGTTTTTT.

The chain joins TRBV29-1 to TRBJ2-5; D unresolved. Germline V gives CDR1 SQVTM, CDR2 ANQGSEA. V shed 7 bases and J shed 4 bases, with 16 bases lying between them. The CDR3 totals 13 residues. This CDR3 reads CSASKGVGETQYF. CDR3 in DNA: TGCAGCGCTTCGAAGGGTGTAGGAGAGACCCAGTACTTC.

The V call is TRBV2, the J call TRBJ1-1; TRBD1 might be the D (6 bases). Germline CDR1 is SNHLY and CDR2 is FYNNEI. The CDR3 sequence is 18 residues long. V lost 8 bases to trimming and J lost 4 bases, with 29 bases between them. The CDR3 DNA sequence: TGTGCCAGCCTGGACAGAGCAAGGACGACCCTCTTGGGCACTGAAGCTTTCTTT. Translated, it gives CASLDRARTTLLGTEAFF. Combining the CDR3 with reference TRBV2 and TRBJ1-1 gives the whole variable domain EPEVTQTPSHQVTQMGQEVILRCVPISNHLYFYWYRQILGQKVEFLVSFYNNEISEKSEIFDDQFSVERPDGSNFTLKIRSTKLEDSAMYFCASLDRARTTLLGTEAFFGQGTRLTVV.

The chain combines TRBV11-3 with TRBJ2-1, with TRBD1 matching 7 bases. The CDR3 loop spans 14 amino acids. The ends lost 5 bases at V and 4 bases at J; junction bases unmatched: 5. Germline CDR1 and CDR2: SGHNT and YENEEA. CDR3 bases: TGTGCCAGCAGCGAACAGGGGATTTACAATGAGCAGTTCTTC. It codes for CASSEQGIYNEQFF.

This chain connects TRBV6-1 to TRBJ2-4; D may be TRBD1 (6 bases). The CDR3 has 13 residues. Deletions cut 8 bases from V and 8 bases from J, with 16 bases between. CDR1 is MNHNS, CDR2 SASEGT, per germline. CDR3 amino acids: CASGAVGAHIQYF. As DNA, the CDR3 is TGTGCCAGCGGGGCGGTGGGGGCTCACATTCAGTACTTC.

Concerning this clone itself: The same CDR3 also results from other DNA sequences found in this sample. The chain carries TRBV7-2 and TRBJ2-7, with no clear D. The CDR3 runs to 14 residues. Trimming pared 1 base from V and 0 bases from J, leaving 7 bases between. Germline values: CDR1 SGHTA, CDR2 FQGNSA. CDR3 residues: CASSLGRSSYEQYF. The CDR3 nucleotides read TGTGCCAGCAGCTTAGGCAGGAGCTCCTACGAGCAGTACTTC. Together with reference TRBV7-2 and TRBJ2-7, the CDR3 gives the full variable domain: GAGVSQSPSNKVTEKGKDVELRCDPISGHTALYWYRQSLGQGLEFLIYFQGNSAPDKSGLPSDRFSAERTGGSVSTLTIQRTQQEDSAVYLCASSLGRSSYEQYFGPGTRLTVT.

This chain's CDR3 is CASSVDRQLGDEQYF. The CDR3, as DNA: TGTGCCAGCAGCGTAGATAGACAGCTCGGAGACGAGCAGTACTTC. The rearrangement joins TRBV9 to TRBJ2-7; D may be TRBD1 (5 bases). The CDR3 is 15 amino acids. Germline V gives CDR1 SGDLS, CDR2 YYNGEE. V lost 0 bases to trimming and J lost 5 bases, with 15 bases between them. Together with reference TRBV9 and TRBJ2-7, the CDR3 gives the full variable domain: DSGVTQTPKHLITATGQRVTLRCSPRSGDLSVYWYQQSLDQGLQFLIQYYNGEERAKGNILERFSAQQFPDLHSELNLSSLELGDSALYFCASSVDRQLGDEQYFGPGTRLTVT.

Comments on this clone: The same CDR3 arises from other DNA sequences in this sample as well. CDR3 loop: CASSSPSGATEAFF. CDR3 DNA: TGTGCCAGCAGTTCACCCAGTGGGGCCACTGAAGCTTTCTTT. V gene TRBV28 combines with J gene TRBJ1-1; a weak D match, TRBD1 (5 bases). CDR1 is MDHEN and CDR2 is SYDVKM in the germline V gene. This CDR3 has 14 amino acids. The V and J ends lost 4 bases and 4 bases respectively, with 13 bases between them.

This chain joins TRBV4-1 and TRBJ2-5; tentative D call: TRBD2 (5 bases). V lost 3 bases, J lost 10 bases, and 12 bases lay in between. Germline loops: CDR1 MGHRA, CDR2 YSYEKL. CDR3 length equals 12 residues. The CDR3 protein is CASSHPRGIQYF. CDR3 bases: TGCGCCAGCAGCCACCCACGAGGGATCCAGTACTTC.

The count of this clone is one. For the CDR3, the DNA is TGTGCCAGCTCCGACGGGGGGGAGGGTCAGCCCCAGCATTTT. Encoded protein: CASSDGGEGQPQHF. This chain links TRBV18 with TRBJ1-5, with a tentative D call TRBD1 (5 bases). The CDR3 contains 14 residues. CDR1 and CDR2 from the germline V gene are KGHSH and LQKENI. Trimming removed 6 bases at V and 6 bases at J, with 15 bases between.

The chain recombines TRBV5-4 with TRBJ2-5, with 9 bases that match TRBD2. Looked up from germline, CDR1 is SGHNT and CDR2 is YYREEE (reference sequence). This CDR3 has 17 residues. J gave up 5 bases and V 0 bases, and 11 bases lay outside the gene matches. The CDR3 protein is CASSLGHLAGEAETQYF. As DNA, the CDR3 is TGTGCCAGCAGCTTGGGTCACTTAGCGGGAGAGGCGGAGACCCAGTACTTC.

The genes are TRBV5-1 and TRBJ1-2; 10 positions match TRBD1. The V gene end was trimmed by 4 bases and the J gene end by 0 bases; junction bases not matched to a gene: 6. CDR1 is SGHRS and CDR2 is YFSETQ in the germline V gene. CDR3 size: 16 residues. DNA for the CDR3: TGCGCCAGCAGCCCCGGGACAGGGGCACCTAACTATGGCTACACCTTC. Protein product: CASSPGTGAPNYGYTF.

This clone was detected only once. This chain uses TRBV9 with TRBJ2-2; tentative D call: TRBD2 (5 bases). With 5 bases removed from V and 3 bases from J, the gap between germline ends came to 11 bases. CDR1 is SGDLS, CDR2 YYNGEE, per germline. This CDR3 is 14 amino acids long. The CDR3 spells CASSSNGDTGELFF. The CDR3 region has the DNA TGTGCCAGCAGTTCGAACGGGGACACCGGGGAGCTGTTTTTT.

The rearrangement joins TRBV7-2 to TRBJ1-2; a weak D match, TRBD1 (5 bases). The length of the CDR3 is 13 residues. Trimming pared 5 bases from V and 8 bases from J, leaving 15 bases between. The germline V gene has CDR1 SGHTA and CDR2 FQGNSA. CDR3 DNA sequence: TGTGCCAGCAGCGCGGGACTTCGGGAGGGCTACACCTTC. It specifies CASSAGLREGYTF.

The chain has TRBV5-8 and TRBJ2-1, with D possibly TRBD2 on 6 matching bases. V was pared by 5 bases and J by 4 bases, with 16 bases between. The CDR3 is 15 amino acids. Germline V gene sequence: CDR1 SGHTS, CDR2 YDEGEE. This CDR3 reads CASSRRAGSYNEQFF. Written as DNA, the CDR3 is TGTGCCAGCAGTCGGCGTGCGGGATCGTACAATGAGCAGTTCTTC.

CDR3 in amino acids: CASSLGTSGALEQFF. CDR3 bases: TGTGCCAGCAGCCTGGGGACTAGCGGAGCCCTTGAACAGTTCTTC. The chain uses TRBV7-3 and TRBJ2-1, with TRBD2 matching 11 bases. The germline V gene encodes CDR1 SGHTA and CDR2 FQGTGA. The ends lost 5 bases at V and 13 bases at J; junction bases unmatched: 13. The CDR3 runs 15 residues. Full variable domain (missing parts from reference TRBV7-3 and TRBJ2-1): GAGVSQTPSNKVTEKGKYVELRCDPISGHTALYWYRQSLGQGPEFLIYFQGTGAADDSGLPNDRFFAVRPEGSVSTLKIQRTERGDSAVYLCASSLGTSGALEQFFGPGTRLTVL.

DNA for the CDR3: TGTGCCAGCTCACCATCCCTTCGGGGGAGTCCCGGAAATGAGCAGTTCTTC. Amino acid sequence: CASSPSLRGSPGNEQFF. The chain carries TRBV18 and TRBJ2-1, with D possibly being TRBD2 (6 bases). CDR3 length equals 17 residues. Trimming took off 2 bases at V and 7 bases at J, with 21 bases between the two ends. Germline V CDR1 and CDR2: KGHSH, LQKENI. Based on the CDR3 plus reference TRBV18 and TRBJ2-1, the full variable domain is NAGVMQNPRHLVRRRGQEARLRCSPMKGHSHVYWYRQLPEEGLKFMVYLQKENIIDESGMPKERFSAEFPKEGPSILRIQQVVRGDSAAYFCASSPSLRGSPGNEQFFGPGTRLTVL.

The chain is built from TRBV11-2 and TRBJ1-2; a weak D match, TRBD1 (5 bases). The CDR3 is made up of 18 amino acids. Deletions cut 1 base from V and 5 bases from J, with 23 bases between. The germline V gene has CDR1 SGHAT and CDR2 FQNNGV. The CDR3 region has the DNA TGTGCCAGCAGCTTAGTTGGTCCCGCCACAGGCTCTTTTTATGGCTACACCTTC. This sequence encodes CASSLVGPATGSFYGYTF.

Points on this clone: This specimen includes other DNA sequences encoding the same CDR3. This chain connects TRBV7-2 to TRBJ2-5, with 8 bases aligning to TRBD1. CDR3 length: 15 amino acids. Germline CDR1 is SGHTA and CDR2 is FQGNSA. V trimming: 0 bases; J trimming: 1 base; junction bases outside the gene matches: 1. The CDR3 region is CASSLAGTGQETQYF. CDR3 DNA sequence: TGTGCCAGCAGCTTAGCCGGGACAGGCCAAGAGACCCAGTACTTC.

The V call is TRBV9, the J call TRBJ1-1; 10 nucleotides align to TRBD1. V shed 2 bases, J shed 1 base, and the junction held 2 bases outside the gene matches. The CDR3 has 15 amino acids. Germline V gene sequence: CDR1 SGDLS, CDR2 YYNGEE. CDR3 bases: TGTGCCAGCAGCGTGGGACAGGGGAGGAACACTGAAGCTTTCTTT. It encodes CASSVGQGRNTEAFF.

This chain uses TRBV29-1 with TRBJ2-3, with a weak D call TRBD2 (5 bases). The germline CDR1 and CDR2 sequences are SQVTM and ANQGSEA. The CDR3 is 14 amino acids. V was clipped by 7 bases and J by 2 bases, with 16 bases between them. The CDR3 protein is CSGRATTATDTQYF. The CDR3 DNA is TGCAGCGGGCGGGCGACAACGGCCACAGATACGCAGTATTTT.